This T cell receptor (beta chain) was recovered during a study of identical twins (dated by TCRdb to 2016 to 2017). Regarding the complete study: The study deep-sequenced TCR alpha and beta repertoires from monozygotic twins, unrelated adults of various ages and cord blood to test whether fetal clonotypes persist. Replicate twin experiments were performed at different times using different library preparation protocols to rule out contamination.

Only healthy Caucasian donors were included. Results and caveats for the whole study, not just this receptor: Compared with coincidental sharing between unrelated individuals, an excess of low generation-probability sequences was observed among out-of-frame TCR alpha sequences shared between twins. In monozygotic twins, recombination models systematically underestimated out-of-frame TCR alpha sharing, but the models matched the sharing seen between unrelated individuals. Invariant T cells such as MAIT and iNKT could partly confound zero-insertion analyses, although diverse VJ usage argued against such confounding for most clonotypes. Fewer insertions were carried by abundant cord blood beta clonotypes; a weaker similar trend was observed in young adult naive repertoires, while no such trend was observed in memory repertoires. Because the same donors could not be followed over many years, the conclusions relied on cross-sectional statistical analysis. In beta out-of-frame sequences, excess twin sharing was weaker, because having fewer shared sequences lowered the signal-to-noise ratio.

As for this clonotype: Its recognized antigen is unknown. There are no base qualities to consult, and no much larger clone falls within one base.

Inclusive of the bounding cysteine and phenylalanine, the CDR3 is 16 residues long. The kept DNA is CDR3 alone, 48 bases in frame from the first base. CDR1 and CDR2, per the germline V gene, are SNHLY and FYNNEI. From V the trimming removes 6 bases and from J it removes 6 bases, while the gene matches leave 10 bases of the junction unaccounted for. Library preparation was by 5' RACE. Sequencing took place on an Illumina HiSeq 2000. A universal primer binding site was introduced by template switching, and a unique molecular identifier was present in the final cDNA, enabling accurate counting of TCR cDNA molecules. Specific primers in the conserved constant-segment region were used to synthesize first-strand cDNA for TCR alpha and beta chains. Each cDNA library was double barcoded, with a SMART-Mk sample barcode plus Illumina barcodes, to control for contamination. TruSeq adapter sequences along with Illumina sample barcodes were introduced in two successive PCR steps. TCR alpha and beta cDNA libraries were sequenced on the Illumina HiSeq platform with custom primers. The study's processing was this. Unique molecular identifiers were extracted from raw reads with MiGEC, and CDR3 positions were determined with MiXCR. Recombination models were inferred per individual with the repgenHMM and IGoR tools using an EM algorithm. Shared clonotype analysis was performed with the tcR package in R, normalizing sharing by the product of cloneset sizes. To study raw recombination free of thymic and clonal selection effects, out-of-frame nonproductive sequences were analyzed. TCRdb applied fastp at Q25 and MiXCR to the public reads, then kept only in-frame beta chains. A single entry per CDR3 protein holds the most common genes and DNA from its merged rows. The V and J calls reflect TCRdb's pipeline rather than the authors' work. The sample data list about 1.7 million distinct CDR3 sequences, and around 33% of these were observed just once. Of the sample, about 0.27% falls within the top ten clones.

In this chain, TRBV2 is recombined with TRBJ2-3; 12 central bases correspond to TRBD2. The specimen sequenced was cord blood. This receptor was identified in a newborn girl in good health. The DNA sequence is given as TGTGCCAGCAGAGCACCTAGCGGGGGGGCCTTTGATACGCAGTATTTT. It is translated as CASRAPSGGAFDTQYF.